The 14 T cell receptor beta chains presented below share a single source sample, sequenced in a study of tumor and adjacent non-tumor tissue in lung cancer. The template was RNA from unsorted bulk tissue. More than 3 cm separated this lung sample from the edge of the tumor. TCRbeta libraries were built with three rounds of nested PCR, modified from ARM-PCR. TCRdb itself ran the multiplex PCR reads through MiXCR, one entry per CDR3 protein. The data show more than 55,000 distinct CDR3 sequences, about 63% seen once. The specimen sequenced was distant non-tumor lung tissue. The origin of the receptors is a man in his sixties or seventies with non-small cell lung cancer.

About this clonotype itself: One end of the junction is discordant with germline, which a read error may explain. This chain links TRBV28 with TRBJ2-4; no clear D gene. This CDR3 spans 16 amino acids. CDR1 and CDR2 (germline): MDHEN, SYDVKM. The DNA for the CDR3 is TGTACCAGCAGTTCAACCATGGGATATCCCAAAAACATTCAGTACTTC. Translated: CTSSSTMGYPKNIQYF.

Of note for this clonotype: One end of the junction fails to match germline, which may point to a read error. The genes are TRBV5-4 and TRBJ2-5; 7 positions agree with TRBD1. The CDR3 is 16 amino acids. Per the germline V gene, CDR1 is SGHNT and CDR2 is YYREEE (reference sequence). This CDR3 reads CASGPDREVPQETQYF. CDR3 in DNA: TGTGCCAGCGGCCCCGACAGGGAAGTCCCCCAAGAGACTCAGTACTTC.

This clonotype was seen at least ten times. The rearrangement uses TRBV28 and TRBJ2-3; D is undetermined. Germline CDR1 is MDHEN and CDR2 is SYDVKM. The CDR3 length is 14 residues. The V end lost 2 bases, the J end lost 9 bases, and 15 bases lay between the germline ends. The CDR3 here is CASSLGPSKPTQYF. CDR3 DNA sequence: TGTGCCAGCAGTTTAGGCCCCAGCAAACCAACGCAGTATTTT.

Regarding this clonotype: The missing conserved phenylalanine or tryptophan at the end of this CDR3 makes a read error likely. V gene TRBV6-5 combines with J gene TRBJ1-2, with D possibly being TRBD1 (6 bases). Trimming removed 7 bases at V and 4 bases at J, with 16 bases between. The CDR3 covers 14 residues. CDR1 and CDR2 (germline): MNHEY, SVGAGI. CDR3 residues: CASTSNDRFYGYTY. The CDR3, as DNA: TGTGCCAGCACTTCGAACGACAGGTTCTATGGCTACACCTAC.

This clonotype was picked up many times. The CDR3 sequence: CSVGTAYEQYF. CDR3 sequence (DNA): TGCAGCGTTGGGACAGCCTACGAGCAGTACTTC. This chain links TRBV29-1 with TRBJ2-7; the D gene is possibly TRBD1 (6 bases). Germline V gene data show CDR1 as SQVTM and CDR2 as ANQGSEA. The CDR3 contains 11 residues. V was clipped by 4 bases and J by 2 bases, with 6 bases between them.

The CDR3 loop is CGPQLAAGYEQYF. CDR3 nucleotide sequence: TGCGGCCCTCAACTAGCGGCTGGCTACGAGCAGTACTTC. The chain recombines TRBV29-1 with TRBJ2-7; 8 bases map to TRBD2. Germline CDR1 and CDR2: SQVTM and ANQGSEA. This CDR3 region has 13 residues.

This clonotype was detected once. Just one base apart from a much larger clone, this may be a read error. This chain links TRBV10-2 with TRBJ2-2; 8 bases are shared with TRBD1. The CDR3 consists of 15 residues. Germline CDR1 reads WSHSY; CDR2 reads SAAADI. CDR3 DNA: TGCGCCAACAGTGAAAAGACAGGGGCGACCGGGGAGCTGTTTTTT. Translating gives CANSEKTGATGELFF.

In its sample, this clonotype was seen many times. The chain carries TRBV12-3 or TRBV12-4 and TRBJ1-5; TRBD1 aligns across 7 bases. This CDR3 comprises 14 residues. Losses at the gene ends were 5 bases for V and 3 bases for J; bases not matched to a gene: 4. CDR3 amino acids: CASSPTGANQPQHF. CDR3 bases: TGTGCCAGCAGTCCTACAGGGGCCAATCAGCCCCAGCATTTT.

V usage is TRBV23-1 and J usage is TRBJ2-5, with D tentatively TRBD2 (6 bases). TRBV23-1 is marked as an open reading frame, function uncertain. V dropped 0 bases and J dropped 7 bases, with 15 bases sitting between them. This CDR3 comprises 15 residues. CDR3 sequence (DNA): TGCGCCAGCAGTCAATCGGGAGGAATAGAAGTGACCCAGTACTTC. Translating it yields CASSQSGGIEVTQYF.

Details on this clonotype: A much larger clone sits a single nucleotide away, making a read error possible. The chain links TRBV24-1 to TRBJ2-1; possibly TRBD2 for D (6 bases). Trimming left V 1 base short and J 8 bases short, with 17 bases between. CDR1 KGHDR and CDR2 SFDVKD come from the germline V gene. This CDR3 is 16 amino acids long. CDR3 sequence (DNA): TGTGCCACCAGTGATTTAACGGGGGATAGGGGATATGAGCAGTTCTTC. Its translation: CATSDLTGDRGYEQFF.

This clonotype is medium-sized. The chain links TRBV6-1 to TRBJ2-1; 9 bases fit TRBD1. This CDR3 is built from 14 residues. Germline CDR1 and CDR2: MNHNS and SASEGT. The V and J ends lost 6 bases and 3 bases, in that order; junction bases with no gene match: 3. CDR3 region: CASRQDRGYNEQFF. In DNA, the CDR3 is TGTGCCAGCAGACAGGACAGGGGCTACAATGAGCAGTTCTTC.

This clonotype was seen repeatedly, ten times or more. The chain uses TRBV29-1 and TRBJ2-5; D call uncertain. Deletions cut 8 bases from V and 2 bases from J, with 6 bases between. The CDR3 totals 10 residues. The germline V gene has CDR1 SQVTM and CDR2 ANQGSEA. CDR3 region: CSIGQETQYF. CDR3 in DNA: TGCAGCATAGGGCAAGAGACCCAGTACTTC.

The chain links TRBV9 to TRBJ2-7; TRBD1 agrees at 7 bases. V lost 3 bases and J lost 4; bases outside the gene matches: 10. The CDR3 sequence is 15 residues long. CDR1 and CDR2 from the germline V gene are SGDLS and YYNGEE. Here the CDR3 reads CASSASPGQRYEQYF. In DNA, the CDR3 is TGTGCCAGCAGCGCGAGCCCGGGACAGAGGTACGAGCAGTACTTC.

This clonotype occurred many times. This chain links TRBV28 with TRBJ2-1; TRBD2 matches at 8 bases. Trimming at V came to 4 bases and at J to 4 bases, leaving 9 bases not matched to a gene. Looked up from germline, CDR1 is MDHEN and CDR2 is SYDVKM. This CDR3 region has 16 residues. The CDR3 is CASSSLTSGSYNEQFF. CDR3 coding DNA: TGTGCCAGCAGTTCCCTTACCAGCGGGAGTTACAATGAGCAGTTCTTC.